This TCR beta chain was documented in a study of blood T cell repertoires in COVID-19. This clone has at least ten counts. CDR1 SGHKS and CDR2 YYEKEE come from the germline V gene (reference sequence). With 5 bases removed from V and 1 base from J, the gap between germline ends came to 12 bases. This CDR3 spans 14 amino acids. Source study methods: The authors estimated nucleated cell counts from reference gene primer amplification. Sequencing was performed with immunoSEQ multiplex PCR; in TCRdb, only in-frame clones are kept and a portion is missing. V and J calls and clone size are copied from that table; D and trimming were computed from the DNA. In the table there are 150,000 to 200,000 clones, approximately 86% of which are singletons.

The sequenced sample consisted of PBMCs or T cells enriched from blood (not recorded which). The source of this sequence is a man aged 55 to 70 who had recovered from COVID-19. The gene calls are TRBV5-5 and TRBJ2-5; tentatively, D is TRBD1 (5 bases). The CDR3 coding sequence is TGTGCCAGCAGTTCGATAGGGGCCCAAGAGACCCAGTACTTC. It codes for CASSSIGAQETQYF. The complete variable domain, with remaining parts taken from reference TRBV5-5 and TRBJ2-5, reads DAGVTQSPTHLIKTRGQQVTLRCSPISGHKSVSWYQQVLGQGPQFIFQYYEKEERGRGNFPDRFSARQFPNYSSELNVNALLLGDSALYLCASSSIGAQETQYFGPGTRLLVL.